These T cell receptor beta chains were read from a single sample in a study of cytomegalovirus exposure and HLA in healthy donors. The protocol was immunoSEQ multiplex PCR, while the TCRdb copy is restricted to in-frame clones and leaves out a portion. The sample includes around 52,000 clones, roughly 85% of them seen just once. Sequencing was performed on PBMCs. These receptors all stem from a woman in her twenties or thirties in good health and CMV-seronegative. Both conserved end residues are part of each CDR3. The D gene is left open where the match is weak. The size entry is marked missing in some rows and otherwise reads once, few, many or a size class.

v_gene	d_gene	j_gene	abundance	len	CDR3aa	CDR3nt
TRBV27	NA	TRBJ1-1	NA	14	CASSLSGSYTEAFF	TGTGCCAGCAGTTTATCGGGGAGCTACACTGAAGCTTTCTTT
TRBV10-2	NA	TRBJ2-4	few	15	CASSEKLAPKNIQYF	TGCGCCAGCAGTGAAAAGCTCGCGCCCAAAAACATTCAGTACTTC
TRBV7-2	NA	TRBJ1-3	NA	15	CASSRIGTSGNTIYF	TGTGCCAGCAGCAGGATCGGGACATCTGGAAACACCATATATTTT
TRBV5-1	TRBD1	TRBJ2-7	NA	15	CASSLQGAPSYEQYF	TGCGCCAGCAGCTTACAGGGGGCTCCCTCCTACGAGCAGTACTTC
TRBV6-5	NA	TRBJ1-2	NA	11	CASSGNYGYTF	TGTGCCAGCTCCGGGAACTATGGCTACACCTTC
TRBV2	TRBD2	TRBJ2-1	NA	18	CASSEVAGTSGRGDEQFF	TGTGCCAGCAGTGAAGTAGCGGGGACTAGCGGGAGAGGCGATGAGCAGTTCTTC
TRBV30	TRBD1	TRBJ1-1	NA	13	CAWIGQGYTEAFF	TGTGCCTGGATCGGACAGGGGTACACTGAAGCTTTCTTT
TRBV7-2	NA	TRBJ1-2	NA	12	CASSLYIYGYTF	TGTGCCAGCAGCCTTTATATTTATGGCTACACCTTC
TRBV4-1	NA	TRBJ2-5	NA	13	CASSRLGGETQYF	TGCGCCAGCAGCCGCCTAGGGGGAGAGACCCAGTACTTC
TRBV9	TRBD2	TRBJ2-3	NA	14	CASMSGRGTDTQYF	TGTGCCAGCATGAGCGGGAGGGGCACAGATACGCAGTATTTT
TRBV20-1	NA	TRBJ2-5	NA	11	CSASEGETQYF	TGCAGTGCTAGTGAGGGAGAGACCCAGTACTTC
TRBV6-5	TRBD2	TRBJ2-1	NA	16	CASSYSISSGRNEQFF	TGTGCCAGCAGTTACTCGATCTCTAGCGGGAGAAATGAGCAGTTCTTC
TRBV21-1	NA	TRBJ1-1	once	14	CASSNHRVNTEAFF	TGTGCCAGCAGCAACCACAGAGTGAACACTGAAGCTTTCTTT
TRBV11-2	NA	TRBJ2-3	few	13	CASSFPSTDTQYF	TGTGCCAGCAGCTTTCCGAGCACAGATACGCAGTATTTT
TRBV11-2	TRBD2	TRBJ2-3	NA	15	CASSQREFRTDTQYF	TGTGCCAGCAGCCAGCGGGAGTTCCGGACAGATACGCAGTATTTT
TRBV30	NA	TRBJ2-2	NA	12	CAWSLSGGELFF	TGTGCCTGGAGTTTGTCCGGCGGGGAGCTGTTTTTT
TRBV2	TRBD1	TRBJ1-5	NA	15	CASMVQTGAIQPQHF	TGTGCCAGCATGGTCCAGACAGGGGCTATTCAGCCCCAGCATTTT
TRBV6-1	NA	TRBJ2-7	few	13	CASSELWEYEQYF	TGTGCCAGCAGTGAACTTTGGGAGTACGAGCAGTACTTC
TRBV28	NA	TRBJ1-1	NA	12	CASSLPRSEAFF	TGTGCCAGCAGTCTCCCCCGGTCTGAAGCTTTCTTT
TRBV7-2	NA	TRBJ2-2	NA	13	CASSLTNTGELFF	TGTGCCAGCAGCCTTACTAACACCGGGGAGCTGTTTTTT
TRBV28	NA	TRBJ1-1	NA	11	CASEGNTEAFF	TGTGCCAGCGAGGGAAACACTGAAGCTTTCTTT
TRBV5-1	NA	TRBJ2-5	NA	15	CASRTLGQNQETQYF	TGCGCCAGCAGGACCCTCGGACAGAACCAAGAGACCCAGTACTTC
TRBV9	NA	TRBJ1-2	NA	14	CASSVGAGRYGYTF	TGTGCCAGCAGCGTAGGCGCAGGTCGGTATGGCTACACCTTC
TRBV15	TRBD2	TRBJ2-7	once	14	CATSRERGTYEQYF	TGTGCCACCAGCAGGGAGCGGGGGACCTACGAGCAGTACTTC
TRBV5-1	NA	TRBJ2-5	NA	13	CASSWDSLEGQYF	TGCGCCAGCAGCTGGGACTCCCTAGAGGGCCAGTACTTC
TRBV23-1	TRBD1	TRBJ2-7	NA	15	CASRHTGDRAYEQYF	TGCGCCAGCAGGCATACAGGGGATAGGGCCTACGAGCAGTACTTC
TRBV27	TRBD2	TRBJ2-5	once	14	CASSPSGSGGTQYF	TGTGCCAGCAGTCCTAGCGGGAGTGGGGGGACCCAGTACTTC
TRBV10-3	NA	TRBJ1-1	NA	15	CAISEMEGMNTEAFF	TGTGCCATCAGTGAGATGGAGGGGATGAACACTGAAGCTTTCTTT
TRBV7-2	NA	TRBJ2-4	NA	15	CASSEGGGAKNIQYF	TGTGCCAGCAGTGAGGGAGGAGGGGCCAAAAACATTCAGTACTTC
TRBV2	TRBD1	TRBJ1-2	NA	17	CASSGSGGITVDYGYTF	TGTGCCAGCAGTGGGTCAGGGGGCATAACGGTTGACTATGGCTACACCTTC
TRBV28	NA	TRBJ2-7	NA	16	CASSLVNAHVSRGKNF	TGTGCCAGCAGTCTCGTGAATGCCCACGTGTCCCGGGGAAAGAACTTC
TRBV10-3	TRBD2	TRBJ2-5	NA	17	CAIRPGLAGVGQETQYF	TGTGCCATCAGACCGGGACTAGCGGGAGTAGGACAAGAGACCCAGTACTTC
TRBV29-1	TRBD1	TRBJ2-7	NA	14	CSAGPDRERGEQYF	TGCAGCGCCGGACCGGACAGGGAGCGTGGCGAGCAGTACTTC
TRBV28	TRBD1	TRBJ1-5	NA	16	CASSFLTGDSNQPQHF	TGTGCCAGCAGTTTCTTGACAGGGGATAGCAATCAGCCCCAGCATTTT
TRBV5-4	NA	TRBJ2-1	NA	14	CASSFGGGYNEQFF	TGTGCCAGCAGCTTTGGGGGAGGATACAATGAGCAGTTCTTC
TRBV25-1	TRBD2	TRBJ2-3	once	16	CASSESGAGGGDTQYF	TGTGCCAGCAGTGAATCCGGAGCGGGAGGAGGAGATACGCAGTATTTT
TRBV30	NA	TRBJ1-3	NA	11	CAWTGGNTIYF	TGTGCCTGGACAGGAGGAAACACCATATATTTT
TRBV10-1	TRBD2	TRBJ2-1	once	16	CASSTATSGRGDEQFF	TGCGCCAGCAGCACAGCTACTAGCGGAAGAGGGGATGAGCAGTTCTTC
TRBV4-1	NA	TRBJ2-7	NA	15	CASSPSVAGDYEQYF	TGCGCCAGCAGCCCGTCCGTGGCGGGTGATTACGAGCAGTACTTC
TRBV9	NA	TRBJ2-2	few	13	CASSVGDTGELFF	TGTGCCAGCAGCGTAGGAGACACCGGGGAGCTGTTTTTT
TRBV7-9	NA	TRBJ2-7	once	15	CASSPRAPGIYEQYF	TGTGCCAGCAGCCCCAGGGCCCCCGGAATCTACGAGCAGTACTTC
TRBV28	NA	TRBJ2-3	NA	12	CASSLLADTQYF	TGTGCCAGCAGTTTACTAGCGGATACGCAGTATTTT
TRBV7-2	NA	TRBJ1-3	NA	17	CASSAEALINLGNTIYF	TGTGCCAGCAGCGCCGAGGCCCTCATCAATCTTGGAAACACCATATATTTT
TRBV10-3	NA	TRBJ1-5	NA	13	CAISGQRNQPQHF	TGTGCCATCAGCGGACAGCGCAATCAGCCCCAGCATTTT